The clone carrying this TCR beta chain appeared once. In the multiple sclerosis control group, patients were treatment-naive and had stable or active relapsing-remitting disease. Random hexamers were used to reverse transcribe an amount of about 0.45 to 1 ug RNA. TCRdb re-analysed the immunoSEQ multiplex PCR reads in MiXCR, keeping a single row per CDR3 protein. The table has about 210,000 distinct CDR3 sequences, around 96% seen once. The sample is drawn from a study of CD8 T cells in Susac syndrome. After removal of 9 bases from V and 5 bases from J, the junction contained 12 bases not matched to a gene. The CDR3 covers 14 residues. Germline values: CDR1 MDHEN, CDR2 SYDVKM.

Sequencing used CD4+ T cells from PBMCs. This rearrangement joins TRBV28 to TRBJ2-7; 8 bases fit TRBD2. This clonotype originated in a human donor with multiple sclerosis. The DNA of the CDR3 is TGTGCCAGTCGACCGGGAGGGATGAGGAACGAGCAGTACTTC. Protein product: CASRPGGMRNEQYF.